Listed below are T cell receptor beta chains from one sample, sequenced in a study of control samples from healthy donors and cancer patients. TCRdb keeps only in-frame clones here, not all; method: immunoSEQ multiplex PCR. This sample yields around 120,000 clones, of which approximately 89% are seen a single time; less than 4% belongs to the top ten. The sample consisted of blood. Receptors were obtained from a man aged 35-49 years in good health. CDR3s include the opening cysteine and the closing phenylalanine or tryptophan. A D gene is named only where the DNA matches it firmly. Size tells how often a clone was seen (once, few, many) or the class of an expanded clone, and some rows leave it out.

D	V	size	J	DNA	CDR3
TRBD2	TRBV7-2	once	TRBJ2-3	TGTGCCAGCAGCTCAAGGGGGACTAGCGGGGGCTTTGGGACGCAGTATTTT	CASSSRGTSGGFGTQYF
NA	TRBV11-3	NA	TRBJ1-1	TGTGCCAGCAGCTTACGAGCGGCAAGGGAAACTGAAGCTTTCTTT	CASSLRAARETEAFF
NA	TRBV29-1	NA	TRBJ2-1	TGCAGCGTTGGCTCTTCCTACAATGAGCAGTTCTTC	CSVGSSYNEQFF
NA	TRBV7-6	NA	TRBJ1-5	TGTGCCAGCAGCTTAGCGGAGGGTCAGCCCCAGCATTTT	CASSLAEGQPQHF
NA	TRBV10-3	NA	TRBJ1-2	TGTGCCATCAGCAGAGACACCGGCTATGGCTACACCTTC	CAISRDTGYGYTF
NA	TRBV25-1	NA	TRBJ2-7	TGTGCCTCAAACAGGGGGGGAAATTCCTACGAGCAGTACTTC	CASNRGGNSYEQYF
TRBD1	TRBV23-1	NA	TRBJ2-3	TGCGCCAGCAGTCATGGCGGACAGGGAGGAGATACGCAGTATTTT	CASSHGGQGGDTQYF
NA	TRBV11-3	NA	TRBJ2-2	TGTGCCAGCAGCTCGGGACGGGCGAACACCGGGGAGCTGTTTTTT	CASSSGRANTGELFF
TRBD2	TRBV6-5	NA	TRBJ2-7	TGTGCCAGCAGTAACACCGGGCTCGGGGGGTCCGAGCAGTACTTC	CASSNTGLGGSEQYF
TRBD1	TRBV18	NA	TRBJ2-7	TGTGCCAGCTCACCTGGACAGGGGTTCTACGAGCAGTACTTC	CASSPGQGFYEQYF
NA	TRBV7-3	NA	TRBJ1-1	TGTGCCAGCAGCCTACGCGAGGGGAGCACTGAAGCTTTCTTT	CASSLREGSTEAFF
NA	TRBV11-1	NA	TRBJ1-3	TGTGCCAGCAGCTCCGGGGACACAAGAAACACCATATATTTT	CASSSGDTRNTIYF
NA	TRBV12-3/TRBV12-4	NA	TRBJ2-7	TGTGCCAGCAGTTTCCAGGACGCCTACGAGCAGTACTTC	CASSFQDAYEQYF
NA	TRBV9	NA	TRBJ2-2	TGTGCCACCAACCCGGGGACTGCGGGGAACACCGGGGAGCTGTTTTTT	CATNPGTAGNTGELFF
NA	TRBV5-8	few	TRBJ2-4	TGTGCCAGCAGCCGGGGAAACAGGGCCCAAAACATTCAGTACTTC	CASSRGNRAQNIQYF
TRBD2	TRBV2	medium-sized	TRBJ2-7	TGTGCCAGCAGTGAAGGCGGGGGGCCTTCCTACGAGCAGTACTTC	CASSEGGGPSYEQYF
NA	TRBV11-2	NA	TRBJ2-7	TGTGCCAGCAGCTTTAATCACCTCTCCTACGAGCAGTACTTC	CASSFNHLSYEQYF
NA	TRBV11-3	NA	TRBJ1-6	TGTGCCAGCAGCTTTAGGACCAATTCACCCCTCCACTTT	CASSFRTNSPLHF
NA	TRBV5-1	NA	TRBJ2-1	TGCGCCAGCAGCTTGTCGGGTACCCAGGGAAATGAGCAGTTCTTC	CASSLSGTQGNEQFF
NA	TRBV12-3/TRBV12-4	NA	TRBJ2-7	TGTGCCAGCAGTGAGCGAGCCCACGAGCAGTACTTC	CASSERAHEQYF
NA	TRBV29-1	NA	TRBJ2-3	TGCAGCGTTGAACACAGCACAGATACGCAGTATTTT	CSVEHSTDTQYF
TRBD1	TRBV4-1	NA	TRBJ1-4	TGCGCCAGCAGCCTCGCCGGGACAGGGTATGAAAAACTGTTTTTT	CASSLAGTGYEKLFF
TRBD1	TRBV27	NA	TRBJ2-7	TGTGCCAGCAGTTGGGGACAGGGTGGCCACTACGAGCAGTACTTC	CASSWGQGGHYEQYF
NA	TRBV27	NA	TRBJ1-1	TGTGCCAGCAGTTTATCGATAGGTCCTGGCACTGAAGCTTTCTTT	CASSLSIGPGTEAFF
TRBD2	TRBV3-1/TRBV3-2	NA	TRBJ2-2	TGTGCCAGCAGCCAAGATTCGGGCGGGGGGGCCGTCGGCACCGGGGAGCTGTTTTTT	CASSQDSGGGAVGTGELFF
NA	TRBV15	NA	TRBJ2-7	TGTGCCACCAGCAGAGGAAATGGGGGCAGATCCTACGAGCAGTACTTC	CATSRGNGGRSYEQYF
NA	TRBV4-3	NA	TRBJ1-2	TGCGCCAGCAGCCGCCTGGACACGGTCGGAAATGGCTACACCTTC	CASSRLDTVGNGYTF
NA	TRBV2	NA	TRBJ1-2	TGTGCCAGCAGTAAGGACAGAAATGGCTACACCTTC	CASSKDRNGYTF
NA	TRBV7-9	NA	TRBJ2-7	TGTGCCAGCAGCCGAAGTGGCCCGGGACGCAGTTCCTACGAGCAGTACTTC	CASSRSGPGRSSYEQYF
NA	TRBV30	NA	TRBJ2-6	TGTGCCTGCCCGGTCAGGGGGGCCAACGTCCTGACTTTC	CACPVRGANVLTF
TRBD1	TRBV10-1	NA	TRBJ2-7	TGCGCCAGCAGTCACCGGGGACAGGGCCCTTTT	CASSHRGQGPF
TRBD2	TRBV7-9	NA	TRBJ2-1	TGTGCCAGCAGCTTAGCGCTATTAGGGGCTAGCGGGGGTAATGAGCAGTTCTTC	CASSLALLGASGGNEQFF
TRBD2	TRBV6-5	NA	TRBJ2-7	TGTGCCAGCAGCCCCCAGCGGGGGAGCTCCTACGAGCAGTACTTC	CASSPQRGSSYEQYF
TRBD1	TRBV7-6	NA	TRBJ2-4	TGTGCCAGCAGCTCCTTAACCGACAGGGATAACATTCAGTACTTC	CASSSLTDRDNIQYF
TRBD1	TRBV6-6	NA	TRBJ1-1	TGTGCCAGCAGTCCCGGGACAGGAGTAAACACTGAAGCTTTCTTT	CASSPGTGVNTEAFF
TRBD1	TRBV3-1/TRBV3-2	NA	TRBJ2-1	TGTGCCAGCAGTGGACAGGTGGACAATGAGCAGTTCTTC	CASSGQVDNEQFF
NA	TRBV19	NA	TRBJ1-1	TGTGCCAGTAGTCCCAGGAGAGGGTTAACTGAAGCTTTCTTT	CASSPRRGLTEAFF
NA	TRBV18	few	TRBJ1-3	TGTGCCAGCTCACCACCGTCCAACGGAAACACCATATATTTT	CASSPPSNGNTIYF
NA	TRBV21-1	many	TRBJ2-7	TGTGCCAGCAGCTCCACCGGCTCCGGGGAGCAGTACTTC	CASSSTGSGEQYF
NA	TRBV30	once	TRBJ2-7	TGTGCCTGGAGTGATGCTTACGAGCAGTACTTC	CAWSDAYEQYF
NA	TRBV29-1	NA	TRBJ1-1	TGCAGCGCTCAGGGGCAGCCTAAGAACACTGAAGCTTTCTTT	CSAQGQPKNTEAFF
TRBD1	TRBV7-2	NA	TRBJ2-1	TGTGCCAGCAGCTTAGTTCAGGACAGGGGGTATGAGCAGTTCTTC	CASSLVQDRGYEQFF
TRBD1	TRBV3-1/TRBV3-2	NA	TRBJ1-5	TGTGCCAGCAGCCAACCCTGGACAGGGGGTTTTTGCAATCAGCCCCAGCATTTT	CASSQPWTGGFCNQPQHF
TRBD1	TRBV5-1	NA	TRBJ1-4	TGCGCCAGCAGCCGTGGACAGGGGGGCGTCGTTGGGGAAAAACTGTTTTTT	CASSRGQGGVVGEKLFF
TRBD1	TRBV12-5	few	TRBJ1-5	TGTGCTAGTGGTTTGGTACGGGGGACAGCCGTCCCCCCCCAGCATTTT	CASGLVRGTAVPPQHF
NA	TRBV6-5	NA	TRBJ2-7	TGTGCCAGCAGTTCCGACCGAGTTGGTGGCTACGAGCAGTACTTC	CASSSDRVGGYEQYF
NA	TRBV19	NA	TRBJ2-1	TGTGCCAGTAGTATAGGACAGGACCATGGGAATGAGCAGTTCTTC	CASSIGQDHGNEQFF
TRBD2	TRBV7-9	NA	TRBJ2-1	TGTGCCAGCACCCGGGGGGGAGGGATCGGTGAGCAGTTCTTC	CASTRGGGIGEQFF
TRBD1	TRBV5-1	few	TRBJ2-3	TGCGCCAGCAGCTTTACAGGGGGCGGCACAGATACGCAGTATTTT	CASSFTGGGTDTQYF
TRBD1	TRBV5-1	NA	TRBJ1-6	TGCGCCAGCAGCCCCGGGGACAGGGCCGAGTCACCCCTCCACTTT	CASSPGDRAESPLHF
NA	TRBV29-1	NA	TRBJ1-2	TGCAGCGTTGAAAACGCGAACTGGGGATCAGGCTACACCTTC	CSVENANWGSGYTF
TRBD2	TRBV7-6	NA	TRBJ2-7	TGTGCCAGCAGCTACGGGACTAGCGGGGGGGGCTACGAGCAGTACTTC	CASSYGTSGGGYEQYF
TRBD1	TRBV9	NA	TRBJ1-1	TGTGCCAGCAGCCTACAGGGACAGGCCAATGAAGCTTTCTTT	CASSLQGQANEAFF
NA	TRBV24-1	NA	TRBJ1-2	TGTGCCACCAGTGACCGCTCCGGGAGCGGCTACACCTTC	CATSDRSGSGYTF
NA	TRBV12-3/TRBV12-4	NA	TRBJ2-5	TGTGCCAGCAGCCCCCGAGAGACCCAGTACTTC	CASSPRETQYF
TRBD1	TRBV7-9	NA	TRBJ1-1	TGTGCCAGCAGCATTCGACAGGGAGGGGTCACTGAAGCTTTCTTT	CASSIRQGGVTEAFF
NA	TRBV24-1	few	TRBJ2-5	TGTGCCACCAGTCAAGGGGGAGAGACCCAGTACTTC	CATSQGGETQYF